A selection of T cell receptor beta chains follows, all from one sample in a study of Ad26.COV2.S vaccination and SARS-CoV-2 variants. Sequencing used immunoSEQ multiplex PCR; TCRdb keeps in-frame clones, though not all of them. The sample records fewer than 400,000 clones, approximately 90% being singletons. Here the sequenced sample was peripheral blood, taken in a trial of Ad26.COV2.S vaccine versus placebo. The receptors were sampled from a person between 18 and 65 years old who received the Ad26.COV2.S COVID-19 vaccine or a placebo. The CDR3 runs from the conserved cysteine through the conserved F or W. D genes are given only for firm matches. Rows give clone size only sometimes, using once, few, many, or a class for an expanded clone.

j_call d_call v_call clone_size cdr3_nt cdr3_aa
TRBJ2-3 TRBD1 TRBV27 - TGTGCCAGCAGCCTTAGGCGGGACAGGGGGCGCAGATGGACAGATACGCAGTATTTT CASSLRRDRGRRWTDTQYF
TRBJ2-1 TRBD1 TRBV6-5 - TGTGCCAGCAGTTACTCCGGGACAGGCGCCTACAATGAGCAGTTCTTC CASSYSGTGAYNEQFF
TRBJ2-1 TRBD2 TRBV5-4 once TGTGCCAGCAGCTTGGGCGTGGGACTAGCGGGAGTTGGTGAGCAGTTCTTC CASSLGVGLAGVGEQFF
TRBJ2-1 TRBD1 TRBV7-9 - TGTGCCAGCAGCTACTACCGGAGAGCCAGGGGGTTCAATGAGCAGTTCTTC CASSYYRRARGFNEQFF
TRBJ2-3 - TRBV7-2 - TGTGCCAGCAGCCGGGCGCTGGAGTTAATGGATACGCAGTATTTT CASSRALELMDTQYF
TRBJ2-3 - TRBV9 - TGTGCCAGCAGCGTAGAAGACGGGAACACAGATACGCAGTATTTT CASSVEDGNTDTQYF
TRBJ2-1 - TRBV12-3/TRBV12-4 - TGTGTTTCGGGCCTAAGGATCAATGAGCAGTTCTTC CVSGLRINEQFF
TRBJ2-3 TRBD2 TRBV19 once TGTGCCAGTAGTATATTAGGACTAGCACTCGGGGGAGATACGCAGTATTTT CASSILGLALGGDTQYF
TRBJ2-6 TRBD1 TRBV28 - TGTGCCAGTCAGGGGGCTCCTTTGTCCGGGGCCAACGTCCTGACTTTC CASQGAPLSGANVLTF
TRBJ2-3 - TRBV14 - TGTGCCAGCAGCCTCACAGATACGCAGTATTTT CASSLTDTQYF
TRBJ2-7 TRBD1 TRBV6-4 - TGTGCCAGCAGTGAGACGGGACAGGGTATCTCCGAGCAGTACTTC CASSETGQGISEQYF
TRBJ2-1 TRBD2 TRBV20-1 - TGCAGTGCCCAGGGACTAGTTGAGCAGTTCTTC CSAQGLVEQFF
TRBJ2-1 - TRBV5-1 - TGCGCCAGCAGCTTGGGGGCTAGCTCTAACAATGAGCAGTTCTTC CASSLGASSNNEQFF
TRBJ1-1 TRBD1 TRBV28 - TGTGCCAGCAGTTCAGGACAGGGGTACACTGAAGCTTTCTTT CASSSGQGYTEAFF
TRBJ2-7 - TRBV27 - TGTGCCAGCAGTTTGAAAGCCTCCTACGAGCAGTACTTC CASSLKASYEQYF
TRBJ2-5 - TRBV6-6 - TGTGCCAGCAGGGCCGATATAGCGGACCAAGAGACCCAGTACTTC CASRADIADQETQYF
TRBJ1-6 TRBD1 TRBV28 - TGTGCCAGCAGTAACGACAGGGCCCATTCACCCCTCCACTTT CASSNDRAHSPLHF
TRBJ1-1 TRBD1 TRBV5-1 - TGCGCCAGCAGCTTGGCATCAGGGGGAAGCACTGAAGCTTTCTTT CASSLASGGSTEAFF
TRBJ1-3 - TRBV18 - TGTGCCAGCTCACCACAGACTTCTGGAAACACCATATATTTT CASSPQTSGNTIYF
TRBJ1-5 - TRBV4-2 - TGTGCCAGCAGCCAAGGGACAGTAGGCAATCAGCCCCAGCATTTT CASSQGTVGNQPQHF
TRBJ2-1 TRBD2 TRBV7-9 - TGTGCCAGCAGCCCGAGATTGACTAGCGGGACGTGGGAGCAGTTCTTC CASSPRLTSGTWEQFF
TRBJ2-7 - TRBV18 - TGTGCCAGCCGACCGGGGACCGCCTACGAGCAGTACTTC CASRPGTAYEQYF
TRBJ2-1 TRBD1 TRBV7-3 once TGTGCCAGCAGCTCATACAGGGGACCAAGCTCCTACAATGAGCAGTTCTTC CASSSYRGPSSYNEQFF
TRBJ1-4 - TRBV11-2 - TGTGCCAGCAGCTTGGGGACGCACAATGAAAAACTGTTTTTT CASSLGTHNEKLFF
TRBJ2-1 - TRBV18 - TGTGCCAGCTCACCAATCCACACCGATGAGCAGTTCTTC CASSPIHTDEQFF
TRBJ1-5 - TRBV28 once TGTGCCAGCAGTTTATTTCGCAATCAGCCCCAGCATTTT CASSLFRNQPQHF
TRBJ2-1 TRBD2 TRBV27 - TGTGCCAGCAGTCCCCCTAGCGGGAGACGGAATGAGCAGTTCTTC CASSPPSGRRNEQFF
TRBJ1-5 - TRBV12-3/TRBV12-4 - TGTGCCAGCAGTTTGGGAGGGTATCAGCCCCAGCATTTT CASSLGGYQPQHF
TRBJ2-7 TRBD2 TRBV6-5 once TGTGCCAGCACTAGCGGGAGGTACGAGCAGTACTTC CASTSGRYEQYF
TRBJ2-7 - TRBV4-1 - TGCGCCAGCAGCCAAGAGGTTGGACGGCACTACGAGCAGTACTTC CASSQEVGRHYEQYF
TRBJ1-3 - TRBV3-1/TRBV3-2 few TGTGCCAGCAGCCAAGGGGGGGGCTCTGGAAACACCATATATTTT CASSQGGGSGNTIYF
TRBJ2-1 - TRBV3-1/TRBV3-2 - TGTGCCAGCAGCCAAGATGGCGCGGAGCAGTTCTTC CASSQDGAEQFF
TRBJ2-7 - TRBV4-2 medium-sized TGTGCCAGCAGCCAACAAGACAGCCTATTTTACGAGCAGTACTTC CASSQQDSLFYEQYF
TRBJ2-7 TRBD2 TRBV7-2 - TGTGCCAGCATTTCCCTAGCGGGTTCCTACGAGCAGTACTTC CASISLAGSYEQYF
TRBJ1-1 - TRBV3-1/TRBV3-2 - TGTGCCAGCAGCCACAGGAACACTGAAGCTTTCTTT CASSHRNTEAFF
TRBJ2-5 - TRBV5-6 - TGTGCCAGCAGCTCCGGGGGCCAAGAGACCCAGTACTTC CASSSGGQETQYF